These 30 T cell receptor beta chains share one sample of origin, sequenced in a study of blood T cells in healthy people across ages. The second PCR ran about 6 to 11 cycles with a sample-barcoded 5' primer and J-beta primers. TCRdb passed the 5' RACE reads through MiXCR, listing each CDR3 protein once. The profile shows around 1,500,000 distinct CDR3 sequences, roughly 45% of them singletons. The sequenced sample was blood. All receptors derive from a young woman in good health.

The rearrangement uses TRBV5-6 and TRBJ1-2; D unresolved. V was clipped by 4 bases and J by 10 bases, with 14 bases between them. CDR3 length: 12 amino acids. Germline assignment: CDR1 SGHDT and CDR2 YYEEEE. This CDR3 is CASSEVRDHYTF. Here the CDR3 DNA reads TGTGCCAGCAGCGAGGTGCGAGACCACTACACCTTC.

This clonotype was seen just once. The chain carries TRBV7-6 and TRBJ2-7; possible D gene TRBD1, 7 bases. Germline V gene data show CDR1 as SGHVS and CDR2 as FNYEAQ. Trimming cost V 1 base and J 3 bases, with 13 bases left between them. This CDR3 contains 15 residues. The CDR3 region has the DNA TGTGCCAGCAGCTTAGACGCGGGACAGAACTACGAGCAGTACTTC. Translated: CASSLDAGQNYEQYF.

This rearrangement joins TRBV21-1 to TRBJ2-5. TRBV21-1 represents a pseudogene. This CDR3 spans 13 amino acids. The CDR3 nucleotides are TGTGCCAGCAGCAAAGGGGATCGTGAGACCCAGTACTTC. Protein product: CASSKGDRETQYF.

The chain carries TRBV6-1 and TRBJ2-6; possibly TRBD1 or TRBD2 for D (5 bases each). In germline, CDR1 is MNHNS, CDR2 SASEGT. Trimming removed 7 bases from V and 0 bases from J, with 22 bases in between. The CDR3 consists of 19 residues. The CDR3 bases are TGTGCCAGCAAGGGGACCCGGGTATTAAGACCCTCTGGGGCCAACGTCCTGACTTTC. It codes for CASKGTRVLRPSGANVLTF.

The CDR3 reads CASSFGPVAEAFF. For the CDR3, the DNA is TGTGCCAGCAGCTTTGGCCCGGTCGCTGAAGCTTTCTTT. The chain is built from TRBV7-9 and TRBJ1-1; D ambiguous. There are 13 residues in the CDR3. Germline V gives CDR1 SEHNR, CDR2 FQNEAQ (reference sequence). V was trimmed by 3 bases and J by 6 bases, leaving 11 bases between them.

There are a few counts of this clonotype. This chain joins TRBV2 and TRBJ1-1; D is perhaps TRBD1 (5 bases). V was shortened by 3 bases and J by 0 bases, with 20 bases between the two germline ends. There are 18 residues in the CDR3. Germline values: CDR1 SNHLY, CDR2 FYNNEI. The CDR3: CASSDIRHQRGMNTEAFF. As DNA, the CDR3 is TGTGCCAGCAGTGACATAAGACATCAACGGGGGATGAACACTGAAGCTTTCTTT.

The chain links TRBV7-9 to TRBJ2-4; TRBD1 aligns across 10 bases. V lost 2 bases to trimming and J lost 13 bases; unmatched junction nucleotides: 14. Per germline, CDR1 SEHNR and CDR2 FQNEAQ (reference sequence). The CDR3 has 16 amino acids. The CDR3: CASSLWTGGVYNEQYF. Here the CDR3 DNA reads TGTGCCAGCAGCTTATGGACAGGGGGGGTATACAATGAGCAGTACTTC.

V gene TRBV15 combines with J gene TRBJ1-2; perhaps TRBD1 as D (5 bases). Trimming shortened V by 0 bases and J by 2 bases, and 10 bases separated the two germline ends. Germline V gene data show CDR1 as LNHNV and CDR2 as YYDKDF (reference sequence). There are 15 residues in the CDR3. The CDR3 region has the DNA TGTGCCACCAGCAGAGATCCGGGGGTAAACTATGGCTACACCTTC. This encodes CATSRDPGVNYGYTF.

This clonotype was seen a few times. The chain carries TRBV6-6 and TRBJ1-6; D perhaps matches TRBD1 (6 bases). The V gene lost 6 bases and the J gene lost 8 bases, with 14 bases spanning the gap. The CDR3 contains 14 residues. The V gene's germline CDR1 is MNHNY and CDR2 SVGAGI (reference sequence). The CDR3 DNA follows: TGTGCCAGCAGCCAGGGGTATCGGGATTCACCCCTCCACTTT. This sequence encodes CASSQGYRDSPLHF.

This clonotype showed up just a few times. This chain joins TRBV20-1 and TRBJ1-2, with unresolved D. V dropped 5 bases and J dropped 3 bases, with 25 bases sitting between them. The CDR3 totals 17 residues. Germline V gene data show CDR1 as DFQATT and CDR2 as SNEGSKA (reference sequence). For the CDR3, the DNA is TGCAGTGCTGCCCCACCTGTGGGAGGGTGGATAGACTATGGCTACACCTTC. Its protein product is CSAAPPVGGWIDYGYTF.

V and J are TRBV27 and TRBJ1-4; D is unresolved. This CDR3 contains 15 residues. Per the germline V gene, CDR1 is MNHEY and CDR2 is SMNVEV (reference sequence). Trimming took 4 bases from V and 5 from J, leaving 14 bases between them. The CDR3 region is CASSSVKQLNEKLFF. Here the CDR3 DNA reads TGTGCCAGCAGTTCTGTAAAACAGTTAAATGAAAAACTGTTTTTT.

CDR3: CASSQTSGGRYEQYF. In nucleotides, the CDR3 is TGTGCCAGCAGTCAGACTAGCGGGGGGCGTTACGAGCAGTACTTC. The chain joins TRBV6-5 to TRBJ2-5; 13 bases are a match to TRBD2. The J call may be incorrect, as the DNA end agrees better with TRBJ2-7. This CDR3 contains 15 residues. Germline-derived CDR1 and CDR2 are MNHEY and SVGAGI.

This clonotype occurred once. This rearrangement joins TRBV2 to TRBJ2-1, with 14 bases aligning to TRBD2. This CDR3 is 18 amino acids long. The junction had 17 bases not matched to a gene; V was cut back by 6 bases and J by 10 bases. Germline V gives CDR1 SNHLY, CDR2 FYNNEI. CDR3 amino acids: CASSLGTSGGPLLEEQFF. In nucleotides, the CDR3 is TGTGCCAGCAGCCTCGGGACTAGCGGGGGCCCACTTCTGGAAGAGCAGTTCTTC.

This chain connects TRBV12-3 or TRBV12-4 to TRBJ2-4, with TRBD2 matching over 16 bases. The DNA end favors TRBJ2-5, so the J call may be wrong. CDR3 size: 16 residues. For the CDR3, the DNA is TGTGCCAGCAGTTCCGGGACTAGCGGGGGGGCGAAGACCCAGTACTTC. This gives the protein CASSSGTSGGAKTQYF.

The V call is TRBV6-1, the J call TRBJ2-3, with D possibly TRBD1 on 6 matching bases. The CDR3 loop spans 15 amino acids. V was shortened by 5 bases and J by 2 bases, with 14 bases between the two germline ends. CDR1 MNHNS and CDR2 SASEGT come from the germline V gene. The CDR3, as DNA: TGTGCCAGCAGTATGGACAGCATTTACACAGATACGCAGTATTTT. Amino acids: CASSMDSIYTDTQYF.

This clonotype appeared a few times. The rearrangement links TRBV5-4 to TRBJ2-3, with D uncertain. Germline loops: CDR1 SGHNT, CDR2 YYREEE (reference sequence). V was pared by 5 bases and J by 0 bases, with 13 bases between. The CDR3 is made up of 15 amino acids. The CDR3 coding sequence is TGTGCCAGCAGGTCACGGAGCGAGAGCACAGATACGCAGTATTTT. This codes for CASRSRSESTDTQYF.

The chain recombines TRBV5-1 with TRBJ2-3; the match to TRBD2 covers 8 bases. V lost 3 bases and J lost 2; bases outside the gene matches: 8. The V gene's germline CDR1 is SGHRS and CDR2 YFSETQ. The CDR3 totals 16 residues. CDR3 loop: CASSSRGGSHTDTQYF. The CDR3 region has the DNA TGCGCCAGCAGCTCACGGGGGGGCTCACACACAGATACGCAGTATTTT.

The gene calls are TRBV12-3 or TRBV12-4 and TRBJ2-3, with D possibly being TRBD2 (5 bases). Between the trimmed V and J ends, which lost 1 base and 8 bases, there was a span of 19 bases. This CDR3 is built from 16 residues. The CDR3 DNA reads as TGTGCCAGCAGTTTAGAGACAACAGTGGGAGCAGTTACGCAGTATTTT. This gives the protein CASSLETTVGAVTQYF.

The chain carries TRBV21-1 and TRBJ2-1; TRBD2 is the table's D call and was not checked against the DNA. TRBV21-1 is noted as a pseudogene. This CDR3 contains 19 residues. This chain's CDR3 is CASSSVRGTSGASYNEQFF. CDR3 sequence (DNA): TGTGCCAGTAGCAGCGTCAGGGGGACTAGCGGGGCCTCCTACAATGAGCAGTTCTTC.

This sequence joins TRBV28 and TRBJ2-7, with 7 bases that match TRBD1. Trimming at V came to 4 bases and at J to 7 bases, leaving 4 bases not matched to a gene. This CDR3 comprises 12 residues. Germline V gives CDR1 MDHEN, CDR2 SYDVKM. The chain's CDR3 is CASSWDRREQYF. CDR3 DNA: TGTGCCAGCAGTTGGGACAGAAGGGAGCAGTACTTC.

The J gene is TRBJ2-3, the V gene TRBV7-2; perhaps TRBD1 as D (6 bases). The germline V gene encodes CDR1 SGHTA and CDR2 FQGNSA. CDR3 length equals 16 residues. V was shortened by 4 bases and J by 0 bases, with 14 bases between the two germline ends. Here the CDR3 reads CASSSPDRSSTDTQYF. The CDR3 DNA follows: TGTGCCAGCAGCTCGCCGGACAGATCTAGCACAGATACGCAGTATTTT.

This chain uses TRBV2 with TRBJ2-6, with D perhaps matching TRBD2 (5 bases). CDR3 size: 15 residues. Germline CDR1 reads SNHLY; CDR2 reads FYNNEI. V dropped 3 bases and J dropped 4 bases, with 10 bases sitting between them. The CDR3 protein is CASSDGEAGANVLTF. The CDR3 DNA follows: TGTGCCAGCAGTGACGGGGAAGCGGGGGCCAACGTCCTGACTTTC.

The chain employs TRBV6-1 and TRBJ2-5; 10 bases fit TRBD2. After removal of 4 bases from V and 1 base from J, the junction contained 3 bases not matched to a gene. CDR3 length equals 15 residues. Per the germline V gene, CDR1 is MNHNS and CDR2 is SASEGT. The chain's CDR3 is CASSAASGGQETQYF. CDR3 bases: TGTGCCAGCAGTGCTGCTAGCGGGGGCCAAGAGACCCAGTACTTC.

There are a few counts of this clonotype. V usage is TRBV20-1 and J usage is TRBJ2-7; no firm D call. Germline CDR1 DFQATT, CDR2 SNEGSKA (reference sequence). This CDR3 region has 13 residues. Trimming cost V 7 bases and J 3 bases, with 16 bases left between them. The CDR3 reads CSVPPRPDYEQYF. CDR3 DNA: TGCAGTGTTCCCCCTCGACCGGACTACGAGCAGTACTTC.

This chain links TRBV27 with TRBJ1-4; tentatively, D is TRBD1 (5 bases). V lost 3 bases and J lost 2, with 10 bases in between. CDR1 is MNHEY and CDR2 is SMNVEV in the germline V gene (reference sequence). The CDR3 has 15 amino acids. CDR3 sequence: CASSLEGNTNEKLFF. CDR3 nucleotides: TGTGCCAGCAGTTTGGAGGGGAACACTAATGAAAAACTGTTTTTT.

The chain employs TRBV7-2 and TRBJ1-1, with D perhaps TRBD1 (5 bases). Trimming removed 3 bases from V and 4 bases from J, with 12 bases in between. The CDR3 runs to 14 residues. CDR1 is SGHTA, CDR2 FQGNSA, per germline. Written as DNA, the CDR3 is TGTGCCAGCAGCTTTGACCCTGGGGGCACTGAAGCTTTCTTT. It is translated as CASSFDPGGTEAFF.

J is TRBJ2-1 and V is TRBV3-1; the match to TRBD2 covers 7 bases. The junction had 11 bases not matched to a gene; V was cut back by 1 base and J by 8 bases. Germline values: CDR1 LGHDT, CDR2 YNNKEL (reference sequence). The CDR3 spans 16 residues. This chain's CDR3 is CASSQVGSGIRDEQFF. CDR3 DNA: TGTGCCAGCAGCCAAGTGGGAAGCGGGATTCGAGATGAGCAGTTCTTC.

There are many counts of this clonotype. This chain connects TRBV20-1 to TRBJ2-5; D remains ambiguous. Germline assignment: CDR1 DFQATT and CDR2 SNEGSKA (reference sequence). CDR3 length equals 12 residues. Trimming took 1 base from V and 0 from J, leaving 3 bases between them. The CDR3 bases are TGCAGTGCTAGAGGACACCAAGAGACCCAGTACTTC. This sequence encodes CSARGHQETQYF.

This clonotype was observed a handful of times. The chain combines TRBV4-1 with TRBJ2-3; 11 bases line up with TRBD2. Trimming removed 4 bases from V and 0 bases from J; junction bases left unmatched: 6. The CDR3 contains 17 residues. Germline V lookup: CDR1 MGHRA, CDR2 YSYEKL. The CDR3 nucleotides are TGCGCCAGCAGCCCCTTAGCGGGAGGGGGTAGCACAGATACGCAGTATTTT. This sequence encodes CASSPLAGGGSTDTQYF.

The chain links TRBV6-1 to TRBJ2-1; 7 positions match TRBD1. The V segment lost 6 bases and the J segment 2 bases; nucleotides outside the gene matches: 7. CDR3 length: 15 amino acids. CDR1 and CDR2 from the germline V gene are MNHNS and SASEGT. The CDR3 loop reads CASRAQGVTYNEQFF. CDR3 nucleotide sequence: TGTGCCAGCAGGGCTCAGGGGGTTACCTACAATGAGCAGTTCTTC.